The 24 T cell receptor beta chains reported below all come from one sample, sequenced in a study of blood T cell repertoires in COVID-19. Clones were read by immunoSEQ multiplex PCR, and TCRdb kept only the in-frame ones, dropping some. The sample consists of around 150,000 clones, approximately 80% of them appearing once. The sample taken for sequencing was peripheral blood. These receptors all come from a woman in her fifties or sixties with acute or convalescent COVID-19.

The V gene is TRBV2, the J gene TRBJ1-5, with unresolved D. From germline, CDR1 is SNHLY and CDR2 FYNNEI. With 7 bases removed from V and 2 bases from J, the gap between germline ends came to 15 bases. The CDR3 covers 15 residues. This chain's CDR3 is CASKEQPQGNQPQHF. As DNA, the CDR3 is TGTGCCAGCAAGGAACAGCCGCAGGGCAATCAGCCCCAGCATTTT.

The J gene is TRBJ1-1, the V gene TRBV5-6; tentative D call: TRBD1 (6 bases). The CDR3 totals 13 residues. V was pared by 6 bases and J by 8 bases, with 17 bases between. Germline V gene lookup returns CDR1 SGHDT and CDR2 YYEEEE. The CDR3 loop reads CASKPITGNEAFF. CDR3 in DNA: TGTGCCAGCAAACCAATTACAGGGAACGAAGCTTTCTTT.

This chain connects TRBV19 to TRBJ1-1; possibly TRBD1 for D (5 bases). Germline loops: CDR1 LNHDA, CDR2 SQIVND (reference sequence). The CDR3 spans 14 residues. V was pared by 10 bases and J by 1 base, with 16 bases between. This chain's CDR3 is CATTLGGTNTEAFF. CDR3 sequence (DNA): TGTGCCACCACCCTGGGGGGGACGAACACTGAAGCTTTCTTT.

The chain has TRBV3-1 (or the pseudogene TRBV3-2) and TRBJ2-7; 10 positions match TRBD1. Germline lookup yields CDR1 LGHDT and CDR2 YNNKEL (reference sequence). After removal of 1 base from V and 5 bases from J, the junction contained 20 bases not matched to a gene. This CDR3 contains 20 residues. In nucleotides, the CDR3 is TGTGCCAGCAGCCAAGTGGCGTGGAGCGGGTCTGACAGGGGGCAAAACGAGCAGTACTTC. It specifies CASSQVAWSGSDRGQNEQYF.

The chain employs TRBV28 and TRBJ2-5, with 8 bases lining up with TRBD2. Unmatched junction bases numbered 10, after V lost 8 bases and J lost 2 bases. The CDR3 is made up of 15 amino acids. Germline values: CDR1 MDHEN, CDR2 SYDVKM. CDR3 loop: CASQIASSGQETQYF. The CDR3 DNA is TGTGCCAGCCAAATTGCGTCTAGCGGGCAAGAGACCCAGTACTTC.

The chain joins TRBV7-2 to TRBJ1-5; D perhaps matches TRBD1 (5 bases). V was trimmed by 8 bases and J by 5 bases, leaving 16 bases between them. Germline loops: CDR1 SGHTA, CDR2 FQGNSA. The CDR3 runs 14 residues. CDR3 nucleotide sequence: TGTGCCAGCGGGGGGGGGACGCCCTATCAGCCCCAGCATTTT. Encoded protein: CASGGGTPYQPQHF.

There are a few counts of this clone. The chain links TRBV28 to TRBJ2-7; the D is unclear. This CDR3 has 11 amino acids. V was clipped by 5 bases and J by 3 bases, with 5 bases between them. Germline lookup yields CDR1 MDHEN and CDR2 SYDVKM. In DNA, the CDR3 is TGTGCCAGCAGTATCAACTACGAGCAGTACTTC. Encoded protein: CASSINYEQYF.

The J gene is TRBJ1-2, the V gene TRBV9; TRBD1 is a possible D gene (6 bases). V was trimmed by 0 bases and J by 5 bases, leaving 11 bases between them. Germline V gene data show CDR1 as SGDLS and CDR2 as YYNGEE. The CDR3 is 14 residues long. CDR3 DNA sequence: TGTGCCAGCAGCGTAGAGGCAGGGGATTATGGCTACACCTTC. Protein: CASSVEAGDYGYTF.

The V and J genes are TRBV4-2 and TRBJ2-7; D ambiguous. V dropped 0 bases and J dropped 2 bases, with 8 bases sitting between them. This CDR3 contains 14 residues. Germline lookup yields CDR1 LGHNA and CDR2 YNFKEQ. The CDR3 loop is CASSQEARTYEQYF. The DNA for the CDR3 is TGTGCCAGCAGCCAAGAGGCCAGAACCTACGAGCAGTACTTC.

This clone has more than one count but fewer than ten. The V gene is TRBV4-1, the J gene TRBJ2-4, with D tentatively TRBD1 (6 bases). Per the germline V gene, CDR1 is MGHRA and CDR2 is YSYEKL. This CDR3 is 14 amino acids long. Trimming removed 8 bases from V and 6 bases from J, with 17 bases in between. The CDR3 sequence is CASHPPGHPNIQYF. In DNA form, the CDR3 reads TGCGCCAGCCATCCCCCGGGACACCCAAACATTCAGTACTTC.

V is TRBV5-1 and J is TRBJ1-1; no definite D call. Germline V gene sequence: CDR1 SGHRS, CDR2 YFSETQ. This CDR3 comprises 15 residues. The V end lost 4 bases, the J end lost 11 bases, and 24 bases lay between the germline ends. CDR3 sequence: CASSTTRRSPGGAFF. In DNA form, the CDR3 reads TGCGCCAGCAGCACCACCCGACGGTCTCCAGGTGGGGCTTTCTTT.

The chain recombines TRBV2 with TRBJ1-1; TRBD1 matches at 7 bases. Germline-derived CDR1 and CDR2 are SNHLY and FYNNEI. The CDR3 extends over 11 amino acids. V was pared by 6 bases and J by 5 bases, with 0 bases of the junction left unmatched. The CDR3: CASSRGTEAFF. CDR3 DNA: TGTGCCAGCAGCAGGGGGACTGAAGCTTTCTTT.

The gene calls are TRBV6-1 and TRBJ2-1; tentative D call: TRBD2 (5 bases). The germline gives CDR1 MNHNS, CDR2 SASEGT. The V end lost 4 bases, the J end lost 5 bases, and 18 bases lay between the germline ends. The CDR3 runs 16 residues. The CDR3 sequence is CASSGNVFSGDNEQFF. CDR3 bases: TGTGCCAGCAGTGGGAATGTTTTCTCCGGGGACAATGAGCAGTTCTTC.

The CDR3 nucleotides read TGTGCCAGCAGCCTAACCCGGGGGTACATGAACACTGAAGCTTTCTTT. This translates into CASSLTRGYMNTEAFF. The rearrangement joins TRBV7-8 to TRBJ1-1; possibly TRBD1 for D (5 bases). Germline V gene lookup returns CDR1 SGHVS and CDR2 FQNEAQ. The V end lost 5 bases, the J end lost 0 bases, and 16 bases lay between the germline ends. The length of the CDR3 is 16 residues.

The chain's CDR3 is CASSQVQGVGTDTQYF. The CDR3, as DNA: TGTGCCAGCAGCCAGGTACAGGGGGTCGGCACAGATACGCAGTATTTT. The V and J genes are TRBV3-1 (or the pseudogene TRBV3-2) and TRBJ2-3; the match to TRBD1 covers 8 bases. The CDR3 runs 16 residues. Trimming at V came to 3 bases and at J to 1 base, leaving 6 bases not matched to a gene. Germline lookup yields CDR1 LGHDT and CDR2 YNNKEL (reference sequence).

V is TRBV18 and J is TRBJ1-3, with D uncertain. The germline gives CDR1 KGHSH, CDR2 LQKENI. The CDR3 is made up of 15 amino acids. Trimming shortened V by 3 bases and J by 3 bases, and 12 bases separated the two germline ends. CDR3 sequence: CASSPPRRDGNTIYF. The CDR3 nucleotides are TGTGCCAGCTCACCGCCCAGGAGGGATGGAAACACCATATATTTT.

The genes are TRBV4-2 and TRBJ2-5; the match to TRBD2 covers 12 bases. This CDR3 comprises 15 residues. Trimming removed 8 bases from V and 4 bases from J; junction bases left unmatched: 8. Per the germline V gene, CDR1 is LGHNA and CDR2 is YNFKEQ. This CDR3 reads CASGPTSGGSETQYF. CDR3 sequence (DNA): TGTGCCAGCGGACCTACTAGCGGGGGGTCAGAGACCCAGTACTTC.

J is TRBJ2-1 and V is TRBV7-3; D possibly corresponds to TRBD1 (5 bases). This CDR3 is 15 amino acids long. Per the germline V gene, CDR1 is SGHTA and CDR2 is FQGTGA. Trimming stripped 1 base from V and 3 bases from J, with 10 bases between. The CDR3 coding sequence is TGTGCCAGCAGCTTAATGGCAGGGCACTACAATGAGCAGTTCTTC. Translating it yields CASSLMAGHYNEQFF.

The rearrangement joins TRBV3-1 (or the pseudogene TRBV3-2) to TRBJ2-3; 9 bases fit TRBD2. Germline V gene data show CDR1 as LGHDT and CDR2 as YNNKEL (reference sequence). V trimming: 4 bases; J trimming: 2 bases; junction bases outside the gene matches: 13. The CDR3 runs to 18 residues. DNA for the CDR3: TGTGCCAGCAGCCGAACGTTTAGGGCTAGCGGGGCCACAGATACGCAGTATTTT. It translates to CASSRTFRASGATDTQYF.

This clone was detected many times. The chain joins TRBV4-1 to TRBJ1-6; 7 bases agree with TRBD1. J lost 4 bases, V lost 0 bases, and 3 bases had no gene match. In germline, CDR1 is MGHRA, CDR2 YSYEKL. The CDR3 spans 16 residues. Here the CDR3 reads CASSQEQGNYNSPLHF. In nucleotides, the CDR3 is TGCGCCAGCAGCCAAGAACAGGGGAATTATAATTCACCCCTCCACTTT.

The CDR3 is CAAGRWGSEAFF. CDR3 nucleotide sequence: TGTGCTGCCGGTCGATGGGGCTCAGAAGCTTTCTTT. The chain combines TRBV30 with TRBJ1-1, with D possibly TRBD1 on 5 matching bases. This CDR3 comprises 12 residues. The V gene's germline CDR1 is GTSNPN and CDR2 SVGIG (reference sequence).

The chain uses TRBV7-9 and TRBJ1-1, with 7 bases identical to TRBD1. Germline trimming cut 5 bases from V and 5 bases from J; bases unmatched to any gene: 11. This CDR3 has 15 amino acids. Germline-derived CDR1 and CDR2 are SEHNR and FQNEAQ (reference sequence). CDR3: CASSGSGGGRTEAFF. The CDR3 DNA sequence: TGTGCCAGCAGCGGCAGTGGAGGGGGCAGGACTGAAGCTTTCTTT.

DNA of the CDR3: TGTGCCAGCAGCCAAGGCCCCTTGACTAGCGGGGCGACCTACGAGCAGTACTTC. Its translation: CASSQGPLTSGATYEQYF. The chain joins TRBV4-2 to TRBJ2-7, with TRBD2 identical over 11 bases. CDR1 LGHNA and CDR2 YNFKEQ come from the germline V gene. CDR3 length equals 18 residues. V was clipped by 1 base and J by 2 bases; unmatched bases: 10.

The chain joins TRBV19 to TRBJ2-1; 7 bases line up with TRBD2. The germline gives CDR1 LNHDA, CDR2 SQIVND (reference sequence). The CDR3 has 14 residues. The V gene end was trimmed by 10 bases and the J gene end by 7 bases; junction bases not matched to a gene: 13. CDR3 loop: CATTDGGNENEQFF. DNA of the CDR3: TGTGCCACCACCGACGGGGGGAATGAGAATGAGCAGTTCTTC.